The clone carrying this TCR beta chain was counted only a few times. Antigen specificity is unknown. Germline trimming cut 1 base from V and 14 bases from J; bases unmatched to any gene: 2. The CDR3 is 12 residues long. The germline gives CDR1 SGHDN, CDR2 FVKESK. These data belong to a study of early T cells in non-severe SARS-CoV-2 infection. Study information: Bulk RNA taken from unsorted whole blood was sequenced, leaving chains unpaired. Broader study findings: Matching with VDJdb favored anti-spike CD8 responses (missing private and CD4 specificities).

Researchers attached unique molecular identifiers to individual cDNA molecules. TCRdb fed the 5' RACE reads into MiXCR, producing one record per CDR3 protein. The sample has roughly 66,000 distinct CDR3 sequences; roughly 9% are singletons. V and J are TRBV14 and TRBJ2-1; TRBD2 aligns across 10 bases. This TCR derives from an adult who was a healthcare worker with PCR-confirmed SARS-CoV-2 infection or an uninfected control (not recorded which). Material: whole blood. In DNA form, the CDR3 reads TGTGCCAGCAGCCAAGCGAGCGGGAGGGAGTTCTTC. Its protein product is CASSQASGREFF.